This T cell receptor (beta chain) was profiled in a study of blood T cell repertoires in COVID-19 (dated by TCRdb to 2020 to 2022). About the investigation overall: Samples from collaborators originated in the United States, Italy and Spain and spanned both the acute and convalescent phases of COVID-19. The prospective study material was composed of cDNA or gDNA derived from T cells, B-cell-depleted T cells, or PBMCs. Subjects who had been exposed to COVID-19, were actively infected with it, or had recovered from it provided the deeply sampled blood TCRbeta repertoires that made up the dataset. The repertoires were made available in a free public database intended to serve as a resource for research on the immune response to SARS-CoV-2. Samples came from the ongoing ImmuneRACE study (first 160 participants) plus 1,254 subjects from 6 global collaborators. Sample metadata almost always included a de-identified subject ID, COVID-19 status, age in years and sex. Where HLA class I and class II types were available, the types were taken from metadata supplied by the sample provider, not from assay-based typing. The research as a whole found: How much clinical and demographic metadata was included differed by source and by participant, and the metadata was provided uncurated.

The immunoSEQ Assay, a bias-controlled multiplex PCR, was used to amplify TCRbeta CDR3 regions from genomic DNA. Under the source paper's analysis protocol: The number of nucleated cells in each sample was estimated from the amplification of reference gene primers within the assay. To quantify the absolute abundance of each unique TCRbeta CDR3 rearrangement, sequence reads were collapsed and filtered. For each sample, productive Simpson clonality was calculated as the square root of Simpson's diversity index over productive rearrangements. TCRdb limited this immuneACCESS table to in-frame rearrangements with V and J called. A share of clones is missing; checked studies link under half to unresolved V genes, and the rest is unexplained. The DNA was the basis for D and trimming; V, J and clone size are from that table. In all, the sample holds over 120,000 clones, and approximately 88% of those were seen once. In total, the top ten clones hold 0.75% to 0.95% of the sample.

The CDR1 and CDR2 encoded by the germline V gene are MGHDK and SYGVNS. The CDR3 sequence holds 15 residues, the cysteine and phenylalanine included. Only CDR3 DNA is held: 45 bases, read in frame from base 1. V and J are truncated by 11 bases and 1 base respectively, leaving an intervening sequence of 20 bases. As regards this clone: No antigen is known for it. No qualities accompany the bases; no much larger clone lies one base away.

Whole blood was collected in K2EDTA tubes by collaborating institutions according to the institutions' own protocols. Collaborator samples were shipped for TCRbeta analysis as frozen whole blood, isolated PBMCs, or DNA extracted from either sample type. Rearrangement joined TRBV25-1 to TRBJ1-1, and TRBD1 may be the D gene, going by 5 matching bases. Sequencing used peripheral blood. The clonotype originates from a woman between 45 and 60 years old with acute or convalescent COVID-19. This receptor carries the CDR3 CASREEGMANTEAFF. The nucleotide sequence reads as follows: TGTGCCTCACGGGAGGAGGGGATGGCGAACACTGAAGCTTTCTTT.